The source of this T cell receptor beta chain is a study of cytomegalovirus exposure and HLA in healthy donors. PCR involved 60 Vbeta and 13 Jbeta primers. Using immunoSEQ multiplex PCR, the repertoire was profiled, and TCRdb retains in-frame clones only, with some absent. The sample records 120,000 or so clones, roughly 87% being singletons. The germline CDR1 and CDR2 sequences are SGHTS and YDEGEE. CDR3 length: 12 amino acids. Losses at the gene ends were 7 bases for V and 11 bases for J; bases not matched to a gene: 9. The J gene is TRBJ2-1, the V gene TRBV5-8; TRBD1 matches at 7 bases. The sequenced sample consisted of PBMCs. The receptor was isolated from a woman under 30 in good health and CMV-seronegative. The CDR3 DNA reads TGTGCCAGCGAAATTCCGACAGGGCAGCAGTTCTTC. Amino acid sequence: CASEIPTGQQFF.